The following is a T cell receptor beta chain sequence with its context. The germline V gene has CDR1 SEHNR and CDR2 FQNEAQ (reference sequence). Deletions cut 3 bases from V and 11 bases from J, with 13 bases between. CDR3 length: 12 amino acids. This sample was taken from a study of control samples from healthy donors and cancer patients. Method: immunoSEQ multiplex PCR; TCRdb's copy keeps in-frame clones and lacks some. The sample records about 170,000 clones, around 93% being singletons. J is TRBJ1-1 and V is TRBV7-9; D call uncertain. Material: blood. The receptor's source is a woman aged 60-75 years in good health. Here the CDR3 DNA reads TGTGCCAGCAGCTTGGAATCTAGGAAGGCTTTCTTT. This gives the protein CASSLESRKAFF.